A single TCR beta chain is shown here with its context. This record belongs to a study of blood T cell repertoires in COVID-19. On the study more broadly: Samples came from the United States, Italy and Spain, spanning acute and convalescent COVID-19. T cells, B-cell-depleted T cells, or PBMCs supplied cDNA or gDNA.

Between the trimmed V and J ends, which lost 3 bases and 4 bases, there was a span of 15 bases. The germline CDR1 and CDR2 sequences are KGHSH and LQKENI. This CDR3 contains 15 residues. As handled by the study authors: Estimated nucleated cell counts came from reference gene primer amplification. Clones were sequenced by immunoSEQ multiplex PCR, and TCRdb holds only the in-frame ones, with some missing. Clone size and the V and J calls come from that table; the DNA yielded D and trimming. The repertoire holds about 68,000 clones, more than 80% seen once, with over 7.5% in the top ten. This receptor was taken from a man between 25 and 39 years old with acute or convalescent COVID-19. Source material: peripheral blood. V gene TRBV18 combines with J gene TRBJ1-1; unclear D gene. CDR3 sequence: CASSPGVASITEAFF. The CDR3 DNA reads TGTGCCAGCTCACCGGGAGTAGCGAGTATCACTGAAGCTTTCTTT.